This T cell receptor beta chain was captured in a study of cytomegalovirus exposure and HLA in healthy donors. PCR primers comprised 60 Vbeta and 13 Jbeta primers. The protocol was immunoSEQ multiplex PCR, while the TCRdb copy is restricted to in-frame clones and leaves out a portion. In the table there are about 140,000 clones, roughly 80% of which are singletons. V lost 5 bases to trimming and J lost 5 bases, with 15 bases between them. Per the germline V gene, CDR1 is MDHEN and CDR2 is SYDVKM. The CDR3 runs to 15 residues. The specimen sequenced was PBMCs. The chain carries TRBV28 and TRBJ1-4; D is perhaps TRBD1 (6 bases). This clonotype originated in a middle-aged man in good health and CMV-seropositive. The CDR3 DNA is TGTGCCAGCAGTGTACTCCTTCAGGGGAATGAAAAACTGTTTTTT. Amino acid sequence: CASSVLLQGNEKLFF. Using reference TRBV28 and TRBJ1-4 for the parts outside the CDR3, the full variable domain is DVKVTQSSRYLVKRTGEKVFLECVQDMDHENMFWYRQDPGLGLRLIYFSYDVKMKEKGDIPEGYSVSREKKERFSLILESASTNQTSMYLCASSVLLQGNEKLFFGSGTQLSVL.